The clone carrying this TCR beta chain came up a few times. These data originate in a study of T cell responses to AZD1222 COVID-19 vaccine. Germline CDR1 reads GTSNPN; CDR2 reads SVGIG (reference sequence). The CDR3 consists of 13 residues. V trimming: 4 bases; J trimming: 7 bases; junction bases outside the gene matches: 5. TCRdb's table, derived via immunoSEQ multiplex PCR, lists solely in-frame clones and lacks some. The data show roughly 110,000 clones, about 83% seen once. The rearrangement joins TRBV30 to TRBJ2-1, with TRBD2 identical over 9 bases. The sequencing used peripheral blood, collected on day 0 of AZD1222 vaccination. The TCR sequence derives from an adult in good health. The CDR3 region is CAWKAGGNNEQFF. The CDR3 coding sequence is TGTGCCTGGAAGGCGGGAGGGAATAATGAGCAGTTCTTC.